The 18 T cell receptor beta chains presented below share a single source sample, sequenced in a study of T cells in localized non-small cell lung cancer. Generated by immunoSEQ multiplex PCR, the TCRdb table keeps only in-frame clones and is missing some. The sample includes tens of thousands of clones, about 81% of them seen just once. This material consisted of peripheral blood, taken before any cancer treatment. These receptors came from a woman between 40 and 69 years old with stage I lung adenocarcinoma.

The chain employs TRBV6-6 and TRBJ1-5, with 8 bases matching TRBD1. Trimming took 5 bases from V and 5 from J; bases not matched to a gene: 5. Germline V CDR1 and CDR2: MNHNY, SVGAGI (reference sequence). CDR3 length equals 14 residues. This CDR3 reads CASSLGQGDQPQHF. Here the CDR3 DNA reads TGTGCCAGCAGTCTCGGACAGGGCGATCAGCCCCAGCATTTT.

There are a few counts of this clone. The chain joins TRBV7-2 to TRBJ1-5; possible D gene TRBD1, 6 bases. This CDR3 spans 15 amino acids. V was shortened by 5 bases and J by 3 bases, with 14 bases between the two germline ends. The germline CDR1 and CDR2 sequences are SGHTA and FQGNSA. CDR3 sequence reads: CASSRSDSLNQPQHF. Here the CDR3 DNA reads TGTGCCAGCAGCCGTTCGGACAGCCTCAATCAGCCCCAGCATTTT. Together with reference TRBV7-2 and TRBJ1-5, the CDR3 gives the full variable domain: GAGVSQSPSNKVTEKGKDVELRCDPISGHTALYWYRQSLGQGLEFLIYFQGNSAPDKSGLPSDRFSAERTGGSVSTLTIQRTQQEDSAVYLCASSRSDSLNQPQHFGDGTRLSIL.

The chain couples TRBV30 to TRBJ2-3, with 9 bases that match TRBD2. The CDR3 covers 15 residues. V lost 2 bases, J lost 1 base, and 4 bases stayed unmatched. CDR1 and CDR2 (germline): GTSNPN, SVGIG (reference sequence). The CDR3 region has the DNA TGTGCCTGGAGTTATAGCGGGGGTCGCACAGATACGCAGTATTTT. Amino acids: CAWSYSGGRTDTQYF.

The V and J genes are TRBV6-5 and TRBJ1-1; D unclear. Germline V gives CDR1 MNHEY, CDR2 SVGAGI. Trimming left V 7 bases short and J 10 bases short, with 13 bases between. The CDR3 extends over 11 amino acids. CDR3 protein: CASMGEVRAFF. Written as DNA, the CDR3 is TGTGCCAGCATGGGCGAAGTGAGAGCTTTCTTT.

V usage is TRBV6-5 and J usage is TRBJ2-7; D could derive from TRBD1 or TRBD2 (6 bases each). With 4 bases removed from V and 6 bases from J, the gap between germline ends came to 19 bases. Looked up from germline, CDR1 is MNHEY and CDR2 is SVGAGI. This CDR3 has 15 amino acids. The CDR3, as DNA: TGTGCCAGCAGTTTCCCGGGACAAGGACTAACCGAGCAGTACTTC. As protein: CASSFPGQGLTEQYF.

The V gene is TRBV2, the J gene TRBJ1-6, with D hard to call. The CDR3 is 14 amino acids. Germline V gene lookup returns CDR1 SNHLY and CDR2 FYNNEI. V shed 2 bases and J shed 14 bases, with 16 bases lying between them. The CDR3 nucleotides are TGTGCCAGCAGTGAACAAGTTGCGGGGAAGTCCCTCCACTTT. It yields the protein CASSEQVAGKSLHF. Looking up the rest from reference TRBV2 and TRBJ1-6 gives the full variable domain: EPEVTQTPSHQVTQMGQEVILRCVPISNHLYFYWYRQILGQKVEFLVSFYNNEISEKSEIFDDQFSVERPDGSNFTLKIRSTKLEDSAMYFCASSEQVAGKSLHFGNGTRLTVT.

CDR3 sequence (DNA): TGTGCCAGCAGTGAACTTATCAGGGGGCAGGATACGCAGTATTTT. It translates to CASSELIRGQDTQYF. The chain couples TRBV2 to TRBJ2-3; 8 bases match TRBD1. The V gene end was trimmed by 2 bases and the J gene end by 6 bases; junction bases not matched to a gene: 7. The V gene's germline CDR1 is SNHLY and CDR2 FYNNEI. This CDR3 contains 15 residues.

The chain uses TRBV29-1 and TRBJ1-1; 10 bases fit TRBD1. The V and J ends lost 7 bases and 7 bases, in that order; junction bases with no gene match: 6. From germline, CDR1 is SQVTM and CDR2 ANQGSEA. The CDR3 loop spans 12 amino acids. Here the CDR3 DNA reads TGCAGCGGGGGACAGGGGACAAGTGAAGCTTTCTTT. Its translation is CSGGQGTSEAFF. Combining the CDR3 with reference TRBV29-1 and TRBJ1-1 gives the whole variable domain SAVISQKPSRDICQRGTSLTIQCQVDSQVTMMFWYRQQPGQSLTLIATANQGSEATYESGFVIDKFPISRPNLTFSTLTVSNMSPEDSSIYLCSGGQGTSEAFFGQGTRLTVV.

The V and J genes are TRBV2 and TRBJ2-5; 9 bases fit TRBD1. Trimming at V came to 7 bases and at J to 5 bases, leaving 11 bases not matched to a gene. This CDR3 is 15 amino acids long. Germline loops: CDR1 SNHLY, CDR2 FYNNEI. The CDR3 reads CASKVVQGAFETQYF. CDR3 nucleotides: TGTGCCAGCAAGGTGGTACAGGGGGCTTTCGAGACCCAGTACTTC.

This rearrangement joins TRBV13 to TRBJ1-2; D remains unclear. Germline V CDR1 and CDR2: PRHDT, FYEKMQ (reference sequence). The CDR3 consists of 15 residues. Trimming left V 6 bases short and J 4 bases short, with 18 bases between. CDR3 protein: CASSHRIVGGYGYTF. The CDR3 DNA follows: TGTGCCAGCAGTCATCGGATAGTGGGAGGCTATGGCTACACCTTC.

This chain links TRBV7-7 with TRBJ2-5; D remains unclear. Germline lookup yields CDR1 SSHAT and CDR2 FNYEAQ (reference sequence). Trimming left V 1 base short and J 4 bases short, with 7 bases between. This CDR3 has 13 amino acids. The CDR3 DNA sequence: TGTGCCAGCAGCTTAGGGCTAGGAGAGACCCAGTACTTC. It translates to CASSLGLGETQYF.

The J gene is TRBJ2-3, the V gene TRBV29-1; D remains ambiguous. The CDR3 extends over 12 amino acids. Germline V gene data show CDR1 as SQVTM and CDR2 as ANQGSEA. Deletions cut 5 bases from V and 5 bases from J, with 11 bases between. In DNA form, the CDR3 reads TGCAGCGTTTATAGGGTGGGAGATACGCAGTATTTT. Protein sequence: CSVYRVGDTQYF.

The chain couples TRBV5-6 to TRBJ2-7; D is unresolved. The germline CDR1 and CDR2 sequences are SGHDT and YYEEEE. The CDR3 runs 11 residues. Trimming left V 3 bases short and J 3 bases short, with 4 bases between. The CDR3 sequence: CASSSFYEQYF. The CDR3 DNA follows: TGTGCCAGCAGCTCCTTCTACGAGCAGTACTTC.

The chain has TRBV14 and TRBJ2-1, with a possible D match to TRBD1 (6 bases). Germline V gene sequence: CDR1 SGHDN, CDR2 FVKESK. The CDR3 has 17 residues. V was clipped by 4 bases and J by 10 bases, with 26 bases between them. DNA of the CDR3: TGTGCCAGCAGCCGACCCCGGACAGCCTTGACCCCGTCAGAGCAGTTCTTC. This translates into CASSRPRTALTPSEQFF.

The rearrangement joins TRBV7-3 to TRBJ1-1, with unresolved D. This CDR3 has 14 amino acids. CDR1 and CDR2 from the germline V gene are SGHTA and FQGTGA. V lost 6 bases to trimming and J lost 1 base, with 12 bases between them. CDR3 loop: CASSPTGPNTEAFF. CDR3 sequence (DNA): TGTGCCAGCAGTCCGACCGGGCCGAACACTGAAGCTTTCTTT.

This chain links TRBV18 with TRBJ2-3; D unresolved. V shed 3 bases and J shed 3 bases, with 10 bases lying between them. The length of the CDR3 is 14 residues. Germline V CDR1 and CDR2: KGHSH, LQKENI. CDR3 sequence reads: CASSPGWGTDTQYF. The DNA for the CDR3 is TGTGCCAGCTCACCCGGATGGGGAACAGATACGCAGTATTTT. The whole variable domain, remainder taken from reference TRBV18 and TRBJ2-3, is NAGVMQNPRHLVRRRGQEARLRCSPMKGHSHVYWYRQLPEEGLKFMVYLQKENIIDESGMPKERFSAEFPKEGPSILRIQQVVRGDSAAYFCASSPGWGTDTQYFGPGTRLTVL.

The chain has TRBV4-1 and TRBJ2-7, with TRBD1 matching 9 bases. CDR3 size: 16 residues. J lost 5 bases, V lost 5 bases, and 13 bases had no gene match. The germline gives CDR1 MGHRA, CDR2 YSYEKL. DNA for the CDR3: TGCGCCAGCAGCTACAAACCCGGGACAGGGAGGGACGAGCAGTACTTC. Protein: CASSYKPGTGRDEQYF.

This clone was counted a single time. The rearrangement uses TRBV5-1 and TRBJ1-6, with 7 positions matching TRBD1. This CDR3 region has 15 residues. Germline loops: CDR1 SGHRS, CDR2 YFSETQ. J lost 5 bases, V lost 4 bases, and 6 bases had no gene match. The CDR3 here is CASSPRQGDNSPLHF. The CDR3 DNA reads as TGCGCCAGCAGCCCCCGACAGGGTGATAATTCACCCCTCCACTTT.